This T cell receptor beta chain came from a study of blood T cell repertoires in COVID-19. CDR1 and CDR2 (germline): MGHRA, YSYEKL. The CDR3 is 14 amino acids. Trimming took 4 bases from V and 5 from J; bases not matched to a gene: 6. The assay was immunoSEQ multiplex PCR, and TCRdb's table has in-frame clones only and misses some. Here the sample spans over 60,000 clones, 65% to 90% being singletons. The chain uses TRBV4-1 and TRBJ1-1; 8 positions match TRBD1. The source of this sequence is a man aged 35-49 years with acute or convalescent COVID-19. What was sequenced was peripheral blood. The CDR3 nucleotides are TGCGCCAGCAGCCTCGGACAGGGAGGGACTGAAGCTTTCTTT. Protein product: CASSLGQGGTEAFF.